Reported below is one T cell receptor beta chain. No antigen is known for it. Germline-derived CDR1 and CDR2 are MGHRA and YSYEKL. Trimming shortened V by 4 bases and J by 2 bases, and 12 bases separated the two germline ends. CDR3 length equals 15 residues. The repertoire was sequenced with immunoSEQ multiplex PCR; TCRdb's copy has only in-frame clones and lacks some. The data hold 100,000 or so clones, with around nine tenths observed a single time. These data are taken from a study of T cell responses to AZD1222 COVID-19 vaccine. Study-level results: There were mostly white British donors and more females than males, and clonal diversity was possibly underestimated.

The sequencing used peripheral blood, collected on day 0 of AZD1222 vaccination. This TCR was recovered from an adult in good health. V is TRBV4-1 and J is TRBJ1-5; TRBD1 is a possible D gene (6 bases). The CDR3 nucleotides read TGCGCCAGCAGCCTAATCAGGGGTGGCAATCAGCCCCAGCATTTT. Its protein product is CASSLIRGGNQPQHF.